This T cell receptor (beta chain) was observed in a study of beta chain features in type 1 diabetes. General observations from the study: VDJ junctions from type 1 diabetes patients carried fewer insertions and larger deletions. TCRB CDR3s were moderately but significantly shorter in Type 1 diabetes patients in all four CD4+ subsets. TCRB repertoires of naive, central memory and Treg cells appeared more similar among patients than among healthy donors. Shorter templates might be favored by PCR, equally in patients and controls.

Of note for this clone: Its target is unknown.

The CDR3 is 15 amino acids. Per germline, CDR1 MNHEY and CDR2 SVGAGI. V trimming: 7 bases; J trimming: 1 base; junction bases outside the gene matches: 8. Every bit of the isolated RNA underwent reverse transcription, so sequencing read expressed TCRB transcripts. Sequencing was performed with immunoSEQ multiplex PCR; in TCRdb, only in-frame clones are kept and a portion is missing. This table holds tens of thousands of clones, under 60% found once. Sorted CD4+ subsets: naive, central memory, regulatory, stem cell-like memory (CD45RO/CCR7/CD25/CD127/CD95/CD27 panel). This chain connects TRBV6-5 to TRBJ2-7; TRBD1 agrees at 9 bases. The specimen was stem cell memory CD4+ T cells from blood. This sequence originates from a young man with type 1 diabetes. CDR3 loop: CASKYSGQGSYEQYF. The CDR3 DNA is TGTGCCAGCAAGTACTCGGGACAGGGATCCTACGAGCAGTACTTC.